The source of this T cell receptor (beta chain) is a study of cytomegalovirus exposure and HLA in healthy donors (dated by TCRdb to 2017 to 2019). Study-wide context: An earlier analysis of under 600 of the donors reported approximately 300 Gb of sequence data and 117 million unique TCR beta sequences from 150 million to 200 million T cells. An early release that covered roughly 600 HLA-typed donors contained around 330 gigabases of sequencing data and about 93 million unique TCR sequences. The genetic ancestry cluster associated with self-reported Caucasian donors included about four fifths of the roughly 400 genotyped donors. The study was designed to test whether signatures of past pathogen exposure could be identified by cataloging public T cell receptors. The study used immunosequencing to profile the T cell repertoires of approximately 630 subjects and linked those repertoires to cytomegalovirus serostatus. A separate validation cohort of roughly 120 different subjects was used in addition to the 666-subject first cohort. High-throughput TCR immunosequencing, statistical association of individual TCRs with disease status, and machine learning were combined to predict cytomegalovirus infection status. A later analysis re-analyzed previously published TCR beta repertoires from 650 to 800 donors and added high-resolution HLA genotyping to study TCR occurrence patterns. The later analysis used no new phenotypic data to find candidate immune exposures, relying instead on TCR beta sequences and their occurrence across donors. An earlier analysis of approximately 580 of the donors used high-throughput TCR beta sequencing to judge whether each TCR beta V gene segment behaved as functional or pseudogenic. Donor age, sex, ethnicity and CMV serostatus were compiled alongside the repertoire data. A later genetic analysis took genome-wide SNP genotypes for about three fifths of the 666 donors and used that subset as a discovery cohort. All discovery cohort repertoires had been generated on a single sequencing platform. Both class I and class II loci were covered by HLA typing, at four-digit resolution. The number of typed donors differed by locus: about 629-640 for A, B, C, DRB1 and DQB1; some 500 for DQA1; 606 for DPA1; and about 470 for DPB1. Roughly five DR-DQ haplotypes were treated as single units for association and clustering because of strong linkage in the cohort. Among over 350 genotyped donors of the cohort, an average of roughly 240,000 unique TCR beta nucleotide sequences were sequenced per donor, around 20% of them non-productive.

The cohort comprised fewer than 700 healthy bone marrow donors. At the time of sampling, all cohort members were nominally healthy, though unrecorded immune exposures were likely present. The donor tested CMV seronegative and was one of the 352 seronegative cohort members. A peripheral blood sample was collected from each donor, and TCR beta sequencing was performed on peripheral blood mononuclear cells. Genomic DNA extraction from the blood cell samples was performed with the Qiagen DNeasy Blood Extraction Kit. Of note for this clone: Its antigen target is currently unknown.

Receptors were amplified or captured by the immunoSEQ multiplex PCR assay. For the multiplex PCR, a mixture combining 60 forward primers for TCR Vbeta segments and 13 reverse primers for TCR Jbeta segments was used. A multiplex PCR assay on genomic DNA amplified the CDR3 region of rearranged TCR beta genes. The Illumina HiSeq System was used to sequence the amplified TCR beta libraries as 87-base-pair reads. As for the authors' bioinformatics: In a later analysis, 77 million or so unique TCR beta chains were counted across the roughly 610 repertoires, and some 10 million of these chains were shared by at least two donors. Raw reads were error-corrected and collapsed into unique sequences by a nearest-neighbor algorithm in which closely related sequences were merged to remove PCR and sequencing errors. Alignment of CDR3 sequences to IMGT reference sequences was used to assign V, D and J gene segments. For a sequence to be retained, a match of at least six nucleotides was required to both a V gene segment and a J gene segment. Rearrangements were called productive when the CDR3 lacked stop codons and stayed in frame with V and J; all others were non-productive. CDR3 was defined by IMGT convention, running from the second conserved V-encoded cysteine to the conserved J-encoded phenylalanine. In an earlier analysis of around 540 of the donors, sequences lacking an unambiguous match to a single V gene segment were excluded. An earlier analysis of fewer than 750 of the donors classified V segments as functional when productive rearrangements were above 56.7% and as segregating when the standard deviation between donors was above 5%. To diagnose cytomegalovirus status from the catalog of TCR beta chain sequences, a statistical classification framework was built. A later analysis assigned V and J genes by comparing TCR nucleotide sequences with IMGT/GENE-DB human TR gene sequences. Using the TCRdist pipeline, a later analysis assigned CDR3 sequences along with most-parsimonious VDJ recombination scenarios. A later analysis defined each TCR beta chain by its CDR3 amino acid sequence plus V-gene family, and excluded reads lacking a unique V-gene family. As a way to deal with suspected cross-contamination and a sequencing artifact, a later analysis dropped roughly 620 nucleotide sequences that were highly shared and had low generation probability. In a later analysis, a clonal expansion index for each public chain was calculated from normalized within-repertoire ranks of inferred template counts. A later analysis computed generation probabilities with a VDJ recombination model fitted to out-of-frame rearrangements, and checked the results against IGoR. Hypergeometric tests were used in a later analysis to score TCR-TCR, TCR-HLA and TCR-CMV co-occurrence, with a repertoire-size bias correction applied to the TCR pairs. A later analysis estimated false discovery rates by permuting HLA or CMV assignments 20 times. A later analysis grouped co-occurring TCRs with DBSCAN, adding TCRdist sequence similarity when clustering within HLA-allele-positive subsets. Repertoires with fewer than 30,000 or more than 120,000 public chains were left out of co-occurrence clustering, as were roughly five repertoires with anomalous nucleotide sharing. TCRdb limited this immuneACCESS table to in-frame rearrangements with V and J called. A share of clones is missing; checked studies link under half to unresolved V genes, and the rest is unexplained. V, J and clone size are taken as reported in that table, and D and trimming were inferred from the DNA itself. The table held for this sample gives 90,000 to 100,000 clones. The top ten clonotypes cover 3% to 4% of the sample.

The paper as a whole reports these results and caveats: An earlier analysis of around 600 of the donors showed that most TCR beta V segments appeared in productive rearrangements either about 87% or about 30% of the time, which broadly matched IMGT annotations. HLA typing was unavailable for some donors at each locus, so association tests used only the typed subset. A later genetic analysis reported fewer N-insertions in productive TCRs among donors in an Asian-associated ancestry cluster than the roughly 700-donor mean. This cohort had only TCR beta chains sequenced, and the lack of alpha or paired-chain data limited which features could be detected. The classifier was reported to diagnose cytomegalovirus status with high specificity and sensitivity in both the original cohort and the validation cohort. In a later analysis, HLA-associated TCR beta chains showed more clonal expansion and lower generation probabilities than non-associated chains that were equally common. A later analysis reported that several top co-occurrence clusters appeared linked to parvovirus B19, influenza, CMV and Epstein-Barr virus. Because counts were too low, about 18 rarely observed V segments, including chromosome 9 orphons, were excluded from the earlier analysis of fewer than 650 of the donors. Immune exposure information for the cohort was limited to CMV serostatus. A few of the identified cytomegalovirus-associated TCR beta chains were confirmed in vitro to be specific for cytomegalovirus antigens. In a later genetic analysis, a missense DCLRE1C variant was associated with V-gene and J-gene trimming of TCR beta chains, and the association was replicated in an independent cohort. A cluster of highly shared sequence variants was judged likely to represent a technical artifact of the sequencing pipeline. A total of fewer than 200 TCR beta chains were listed by the study as associated with cytomegalovirus. Most TCR sequences were observed very rarely across donors, whereas some public TCRs were present in many individuals. Presence/absence analyses assumed roughly uniform sequencing depth across donors, an assumption that may not hold. Correlated functional status among segregating V segments might be attributable to linkage disequilibrium, but an unknown experimental factor could not be ruled out. Assigning TCR associations to individual alleles was difficult when HLA alleles, especially DR and DQ, strongly co-occurred. A further reported finding was that TCR beta sequences accurately predicted the HLA-A and HLA-B alleles for most subjects in the first cohort. Most CMV-associated TCR beta chains appeared to be HLA-restricted in a later analysis, and the HLA associations seemed to be driven largely by CMV exposure. The authors suggested that the approach could potentially be extended to other disease states and immunological phenotypes. In a later analysis, 16,951 TCR beta sequences were associated with specific HLA alleles at a false discovery rate of 0.05. In a later analysis, TCR association rates were found to vary across HLA loci, with the most associated TCRs seen for DRB1 alleles and the fewest for HLA-C alleles.

Material: PBMCs. The TCR sequence derives from a woman in her thirties in good health and CMV-seronegative.

The DNA is TGTGCCTGGACCTCGCGGGGGCAAACCTACGAGCAGTACTTC. It encodes CAWTSRGQTYEQYF. The chain employs TRBV30 and TRBJ2-7; possibly the D gene is TRBD2, per 7 matching bases. V is shortened by 4 bases, J by 2 bases, and the region joining them spans 15 bases. From a lookup of the germline V gene (reference sequence), CDR1 and CDR2 are GTSNPN and SVGIG. From the cysteine through the phenylalanine, the CDR3 covers 14 amino acids. The DNA shown is the 42-base CDR3, in frame from base 1. Outside the CDR3, residues come from the reference TRBV30 and TRBJ2-7 proteins, so the full variable domain is: SQTIHQWPATLVQPVGSPLSLECTVEGTSNPNLYWYRQAAGRGLQLLFYSVGIGQISSEVPQNLSASRPQDRQFILSSKKLLLSDSGFYLCAWTSRGQTYEQYFGPGTRLTVT.